This T cell receptor beta chain comes out of a study of PD-L1 blockade in urothelial cancer. Overall study context: Every 3 weeks, patients received intravenous atezolizumab 1,200 mg, beginning 2014.

Germline loops: CDR1 SGHTS, CDR2 YDEGEE. Germline trimming cut 2 bases from V and 6 bases from J; bases unmatched to any gene: 3. The CDR3 length is 13 residues. The data were produced by immunoSEQ multiplex PCR, yet TCRdb's version contains in-frame clones alone and is incomplete. Of 45,000 to 50,000 clones listed, roughly 88% are singletons. The V call is TRBV5-8, the J call TRBJ2-5; 8 nucleotides line up with TRBD2. Sequenced material: PBMCs, taken around atezolizumab (anti-PD-L1) treatment. This TCR derives from a man older than 75 with urothelial cancer. The CDR3 DNA is TGTGCCAGCAGCTTTGGCGGGGGGAAGACCCAGTACTTC. This gives the protein CASSFGGGKTQYF.